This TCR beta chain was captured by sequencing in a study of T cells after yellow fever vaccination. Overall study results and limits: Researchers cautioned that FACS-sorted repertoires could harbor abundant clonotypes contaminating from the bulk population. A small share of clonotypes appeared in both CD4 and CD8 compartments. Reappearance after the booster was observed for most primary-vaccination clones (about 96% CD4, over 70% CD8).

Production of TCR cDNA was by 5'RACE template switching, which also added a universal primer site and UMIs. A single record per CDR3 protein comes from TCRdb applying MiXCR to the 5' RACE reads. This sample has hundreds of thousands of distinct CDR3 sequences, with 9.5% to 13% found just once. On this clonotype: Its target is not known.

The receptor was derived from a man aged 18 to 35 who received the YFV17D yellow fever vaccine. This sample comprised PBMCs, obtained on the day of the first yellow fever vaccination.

The CDR3 DNA reads TGTGCCAGCAGCATAGGGGTAAACACCGGGGAGCTGTTTTTT. Its protein is CASSIGVNTGELFF. The chain employs TRBV7-7 and TRBJ2-2, with D maybe TRBD1 (5 bases). There are 14 residues in the CDR3. With 5 bases removed from V and 2 bases from J, the gap between germline ends came to 9 bases. Germline assignment: CDR1 SSHAT and CDR2 FNYEAQ (reference sequence).